The source of this TCR beta chain is a study of shared clonotypes between healthy human individuals. In the study overall: Per donor, CD8 memory used one plate, CD8 naive used two, CD4 memory used three and CD4 naive used three.

All of the donors resided in Nashville, Tennessee, and each was a Caucasian adult. V trimming: 6 bases; J trimming: 2 bases; junction bases outside the gene matches: 5. The CDR3 contains 15 residues. CDR1 and CDR2 from the germline V gene are SGHTA and FQGNSA. The deep-level immunoSEQ assay was used. Sequencing was performed with immunoSEQ multiplex PCR; in TCRdb, only in-frame clones are kept and a portion is missing. The sample has about 2.3 million clones; 85% to 95% are singletons. The sequence was collected from a man between 18 and 29 years old in good health. Some clones in this sample may be carry-over from other donors' samples. V is TRBV7-2 and J is TRBJ2-2; 8 positions agree with TRBD2. The sequencing sample was made of naive CD4+ T cells from PBMCs. As for subset: CD45RA+ positively selected. CDR3 in amino acids: CASRRLATNTGELFF. The DNA of the CDR3 is TGTGCCAGCAGGCGACTAGCGACAAACACCGGGGAGCTGTTTTTT.